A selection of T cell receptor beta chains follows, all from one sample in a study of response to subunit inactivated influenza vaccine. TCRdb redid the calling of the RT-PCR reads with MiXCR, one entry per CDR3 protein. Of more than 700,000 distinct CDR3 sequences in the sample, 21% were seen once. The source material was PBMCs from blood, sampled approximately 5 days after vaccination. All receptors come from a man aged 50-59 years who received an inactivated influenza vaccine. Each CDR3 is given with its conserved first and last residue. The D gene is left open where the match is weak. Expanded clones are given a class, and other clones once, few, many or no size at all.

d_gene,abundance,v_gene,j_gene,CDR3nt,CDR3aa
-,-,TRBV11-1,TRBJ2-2,TGTGCCAGCACCTGGGGACGAACAGGGAACACCGGGGAGCTGTTTTTT,CASTWGRTGNTGELFF
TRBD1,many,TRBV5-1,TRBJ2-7,TGCGCCAGCAGCTTGACAGGGACAGGGTCCTACGAGCAGTACTTC,CASSLTGTGSYEQYF
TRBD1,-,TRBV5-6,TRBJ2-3,TGTGCCAGCAGCGGAACGGGGACAGCCCAGCAGGATACGCAGTATTTT,CASSGTGTAQQDTQYF
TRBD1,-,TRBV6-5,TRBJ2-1,TGTGCCAGCATTAGGACAGGGTCCCCCTACAATGAGCAGTTCTTC,CASIRTGSPYNEQFF
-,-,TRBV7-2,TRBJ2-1,TGTGCCACCAGCCCAGGGGGGAGCTCCTACAATGAGCAGTTCTTC,CATSPGGSSYNEQFF
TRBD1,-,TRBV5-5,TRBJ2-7,TGTGCCAGCAGCCCCCAAGACAGGGACGAGCAGTACTTC,CASSPQDRDEQYF
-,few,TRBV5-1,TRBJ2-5,TGCGCCAGCAGCGGTAGCGGCCAAGAGACCCAGTACTTC,CASSGSGQETQYF
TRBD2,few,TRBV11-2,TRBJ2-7,TGTGCCAGCAGCTCTCCTTCCGGGACTAAGGGCTCCTACGAGCAGTACTTC,CASSSPSGTKGSYEQYF
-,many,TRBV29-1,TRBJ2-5,TGCAGCGTTGAACAGGGCCAAGAGACCCAGTACTTC,CSVEQGQETQYF
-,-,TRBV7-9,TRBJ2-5,TGTGCCAGCAGCTTAGAGCTATATCAAGGGACCCAGTACTTC,CASSLELYQGTQYF
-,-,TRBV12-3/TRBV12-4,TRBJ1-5,TGTGCCAGCACCGGAGGGGCGGCGGGTCAGCCCCAGCATTTT,CASTGGAAGQPQHF
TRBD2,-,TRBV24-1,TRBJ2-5,TGTGCCACCAGTGACACCGGGACTAGCGGGGGAGAGACCCAGTACTTC,CATSDTGTSGGETQYF
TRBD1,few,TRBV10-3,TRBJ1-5,TGTGCCATCGCTGACAGGGACAATCAGCCCCAGCATTTT,CAIADRDNQPQHF
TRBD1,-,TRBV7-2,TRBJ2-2,TGTGCCAGCAGCTTAGGACAGGGGTACGCCGGGGAGCTGTTTTTT,CASSLGQGYAGELFF
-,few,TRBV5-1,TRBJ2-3,TGCGCCAGCAGCTTGTCCCAGCAGGATACGCAGTATTTT,CASSLSQQDTQYF
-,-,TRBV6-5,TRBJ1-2,TGTGCCAGCAGTTCGACGGACCTCTATGGCTACACCTTC,CASSSTDLYGYTF
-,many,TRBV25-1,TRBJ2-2,TGTGCCAGCAGTGAAACGCTTCGGGGGGAGCTGTTTTTT,CASSETLRGELFF
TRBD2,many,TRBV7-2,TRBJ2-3,TGTGCCAGCAGCATAGCGGGAGGGCGGGATACGCAGTATTTT,CASSIAGGRDTQYF
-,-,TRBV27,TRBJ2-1,TGTTCCAGCAGTTTGTCTAGCGACAATGAGCAGTTCTTC,CSSSLSSDNEQFF
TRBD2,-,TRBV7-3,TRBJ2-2,TGTGCCAGCAGCTTAACCCCGACTAGCCAAGGGAACACCGGGGAGCTGTTTTTT,CASSLTPTSQGNTGELFF
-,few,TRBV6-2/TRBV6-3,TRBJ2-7,TGTGCCAGCAGCGGTACGCGAGGAGGATTCGTGCAGTACTTC,CASSGTRGGFVQYF
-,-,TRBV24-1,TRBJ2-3,TGTGCCACCAGTGACCTTGGAGTCTCAGATACGCAGTATTTT,CATSDLGVSDTQYF
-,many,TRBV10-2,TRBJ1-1,TGCGCCAGCGGGCCCTCCGTGGGGACTGAAGCTTTCTTT,CASGPSVGTEAFF
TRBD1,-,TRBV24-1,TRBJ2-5,TGTGCCACCAGTGATGCGACAGGGGCGGTTGCGGAGACCCAGTACTTC,CATSDATGAVAETQYF
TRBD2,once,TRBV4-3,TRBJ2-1,TGCGCCAGCAGCCAAGATTCGAGGCGGGAGGTTTACAATGAGCAGTTCTTC,CASSQDSRREVYNEQFF
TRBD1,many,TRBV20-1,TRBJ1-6,TGCAGTGCTAGAGGAACTCCGGTACAGGGGGCAATAAGGAGATTAGATTCACCCCTCCACTTT,CSARGTPVQGAIRRLDSPLHF
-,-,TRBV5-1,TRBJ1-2,TGCGCCAGCAGCTTGGACGGGATTAGGAGTGGCTACACCTTC,CASSLDGIRSGYTF
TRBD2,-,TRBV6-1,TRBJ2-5,TGTGCCAGCAGTGAGGCGGGGGGGAGCAGCCAGACCCAGTACTTC,CASSEAGGSSQTQYF
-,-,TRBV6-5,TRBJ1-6,TGTGCCAGCAGTTACGAGGGGTATTCACCCCTCCACTTT,CASSYEGYSPLHF
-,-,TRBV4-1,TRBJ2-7,TGCGCCAGCAGCCCAGTTGGGATGGGAGCCTATGACTACGAGCAGTACTTC,CASSPVGMGAYDYEQYF
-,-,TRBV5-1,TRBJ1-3,TGCGCCAGCAGCAAGGACGGCTCTGGAAACACCATATATTTT,CASSKDGSGNTIYF
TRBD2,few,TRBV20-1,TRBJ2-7,TGCAGTGCCCGACTAGCGGGGAGCTCCTACGAGCAGTACTTC,CSARLAGSSYEQYF
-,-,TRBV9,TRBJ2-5,TGTGCCAGCAGCGTACAGGGTCGGTTCCAAGAGACCCAGTACTTC,CASSVQGRFQETQYF
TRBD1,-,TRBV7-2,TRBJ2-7,TGTGCCAGCAGCAGAGACAGGGGTTGGTACGAGCAGTACTTC,CASSRDRGWYEQYF
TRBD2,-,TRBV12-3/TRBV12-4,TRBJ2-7,TGTGCCAGCAGTTTCTCCGGGACTAGCGGGGCCTCCTACGAGCAGTACTTC,CASSFSGTSGASYEQYF
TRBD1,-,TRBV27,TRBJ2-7,TGTGCCAGCCGCGGGACAGGGAAGTCCGCGCAGCAGTACTTC,CASRGTGKSAQQYF
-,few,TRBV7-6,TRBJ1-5,TGTGCCAGCAGCTTAGAGGCTAGGGGGGCCGGTCAGCCCCAGCATTTT,CASSLEARGAGQPQHF
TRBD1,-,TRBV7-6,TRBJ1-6,TGTGCCAGCAGCTTCACAGGGGGTGATAATTCACCCCTCCACTTT,CASSFTGGDNSPLHF
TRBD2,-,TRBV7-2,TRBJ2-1,TGTGCCAGCAGCCCCGCGGTGGCGGGAGTCTACAATGAGCAGTTCTTC,CASSPAVAGVYNEQFF
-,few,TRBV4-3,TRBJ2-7,TGCGCCAGCAGCCAAGAGTCGGGGTTTTCCTACGAGCAGTACTTC,CASSQESGFSYEQYF
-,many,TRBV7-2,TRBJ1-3,TGTGCCAGCAGCTACTCTGGAAACACCATATATTTT,CASSYSGNTIYF
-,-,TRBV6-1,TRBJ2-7,TGTGCCAGCAGTGAACCTGTGGGACCCTGGGGCTCCTACGAGCAGTACTTC,CASSEPVGPWGSYEQYF
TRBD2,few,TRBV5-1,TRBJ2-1,TGCGCCAGCAGCTCCGCCCTAGCGGGAGTCTACAATGAGCAGTTCTTC,CASSSALAGVYNEQFF